A selection of T cell receptor beta chains follows, all from one sample in a study of cytotoxic CD8 clonotypes in ibrutinib-treated CLL. Assay used: immunoSEQ multiplex PCR; TCRdb lists only in-frame clones, some missing. The sample has about 160,000 clones, 70% to 85% seen once. The sample was PBMCs, taken after 12 months of ibrutinib treatment. Receptors originate from a human donor with chronic lymphocytic leukemia. The CDR3 runs from the conserved cysteine through the conserved F or W. The D gene is left open where the match is weak. Not all rows give a size; the values are once, few, many and, for expanded clones, a class.

>TRBV6-1|TRBJ1-2|NA|12|once
TGTGCCAGCAGTGGACAGGCCTATGGCTACACCTTC
CASSGQAYGYTF
>TRBV7-2|TRBJ2-3|NA|13|NA
TGTGCCAGCAGCTTGCGTCGGGTTGATCCCCAGTATTTT
CASSLRRVDPQYF
>TRBV6-5|TRBJ1-5|NA|14|NA
TGTGCCAGCAGTGAAAGGTTAGGGAACCAGCCCCAGCATTTT
CASSERLGNQPQHF
>TRBV6-1|TRBJ2-7|TRBD2|15|once
TGTGCCAGCAGTGAATACCGCGGGGGAATATACGAGCAGTACTTC
CASSEYRGGIYEQYF
>TRBV27|TRBJ2-2|TRBD2|16|NA
TGTGCCAGCAGTTATAGCGGGGGAACGAACACCGGGGAGCTGTTTTTT
CASSYSGGTNTGELFF
>TRBV28|TRBJ1-2|TRBD1|12|NA
TGTGCCAGCAGACCGCCGGGACAGTCTAATACCTTC
CASRPPGQSNTF
>TRBV13|TRBJ2-5|NA|16|NA
TGTGCCAGCAGCTTAGATCTCCTTGGGGCGGGAGAGACCCAGTACTTC
CASSLDLLGAGETQYF
>TRBV5-1|TRBJ2-5|NA|14|NA
TGCGCCAGCAGCTTTAAGGGGGGCCAAGAGACCCAGTACTTC
CASSFKGGQETQYF
>TRBV25-1|TRBJ2-7|TRBD1|17|NA
TGTGCCAGCAGTGATTTCCCGAACAGGGGGGCCTCCGGGGTGCAGTACTTC
CASSDFPNRGASGVQYF
>TRBV9|TRBJ1-5|NA|11|NA
TGTGCCAGCAGCGTACGTCAGCCCCAGCATTTT
CASSVRQPQHF
>TRBV11-2|TRBJ2-5|TRBD2|17|NA
TGTGCCAGCAGCCAAGCTGCCCGGACTAGCGGCCAAGAGACCCAGTACTTC
CASSQAARTSGQETQYF
>TRBV11-3|TRBJ2-7|NA|16|NA
TGTGCCAGCAGCTTAGGTCCCGGGAGAACGTCCTACGAGCAGTACTTC
CASSLGPGRTSYEQYF